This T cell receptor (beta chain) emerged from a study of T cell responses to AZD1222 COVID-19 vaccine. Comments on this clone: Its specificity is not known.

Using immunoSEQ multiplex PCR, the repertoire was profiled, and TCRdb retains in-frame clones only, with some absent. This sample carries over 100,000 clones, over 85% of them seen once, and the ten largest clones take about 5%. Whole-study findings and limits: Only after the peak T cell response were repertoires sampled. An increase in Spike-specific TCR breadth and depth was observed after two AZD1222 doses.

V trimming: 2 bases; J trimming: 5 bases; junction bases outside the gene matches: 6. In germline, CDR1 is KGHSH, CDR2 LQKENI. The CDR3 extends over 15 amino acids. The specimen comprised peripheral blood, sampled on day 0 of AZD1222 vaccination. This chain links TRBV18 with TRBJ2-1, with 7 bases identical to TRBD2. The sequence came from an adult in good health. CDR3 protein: CASSPVTSANNEQFF. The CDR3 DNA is TGTGCCAGCTCACCAGTAACTAGCGCAAACAATGAGCAGTTCTTC.